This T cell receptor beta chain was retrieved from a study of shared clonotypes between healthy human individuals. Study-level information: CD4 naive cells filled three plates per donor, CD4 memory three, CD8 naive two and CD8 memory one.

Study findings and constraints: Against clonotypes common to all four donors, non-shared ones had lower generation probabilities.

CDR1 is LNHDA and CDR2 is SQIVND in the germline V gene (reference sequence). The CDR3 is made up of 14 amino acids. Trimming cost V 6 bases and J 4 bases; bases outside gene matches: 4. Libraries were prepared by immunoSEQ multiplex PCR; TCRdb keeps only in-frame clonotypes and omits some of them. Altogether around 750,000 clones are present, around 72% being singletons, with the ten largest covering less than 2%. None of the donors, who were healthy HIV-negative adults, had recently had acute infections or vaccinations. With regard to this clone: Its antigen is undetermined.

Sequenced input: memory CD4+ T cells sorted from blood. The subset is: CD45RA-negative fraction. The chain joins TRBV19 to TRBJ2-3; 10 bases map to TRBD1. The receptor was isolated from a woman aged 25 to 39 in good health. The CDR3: CASSPGQGSDTQYF. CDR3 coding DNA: TGTGCCAGTAGCCCGGGACAGGGGTCAGATACGCAGTATTTT.